This T cell receptor (beta chain) stems from a study of shared clonotypes between healthy human individuals. Trimming removed 6 bases from V and 5 bases from J; junction bases left unmatched: 5. Germline CDR1 is MNHNY and CDR2 is SVGAGI (reference sequence). There are 15 residues in the CDR3. To note about this clone: The antigen remains undetermined.

Study observations and caveats: Naive subsets usually exceeded memory subsets in estimated richness. All-four-donor shared clonotypes had higher generation probabilities than non-shared clonotypes did.

Measured with immunoSEQ multiplex PCR; TCRdb has only the in-frame clones, and not every one. Of 800,000 to 950,000 clones in the sample, 90% to 98% were seen once. Terminally differentiated effector memory CD45RA+ cells were left out of the naive CD8 fraction, which was CD45RO-negative and positively selected for CCR7. This receptor was taken from a man aged 25 to 40 in good health. Sequenced input: naive CD8+ T cells sorted from blood. The V gene is TRBV6-6, the J gene TRBJ2-2, with 11 bases that match TRBD1. For the CDR3, the DNA is TGTGCCAGCAGCCAGGACAGGGGGCGGACCGGGGAGCTGTTTTTT. It yields the protein CASSQDRGRTGELFF.